This T cell receptor (beta chain) derives from a study of blood T cell repertoires in COVID-19. Across the study: Samples of COVID-19 (acute and convalescent) were obtained from the United States, Italy and Spain. From T cells, B-cell-depleted T cells, or PBMCs came the material, which was cDNA or gDNA.

Original analysis: Reference gene primer amplification gave estimated nucleated cell counts. Libraries were prepared by immunoSEQ multiplex PCR; TCRdb keeps only in-frame clonotypes and omits some of them. D and trimming were read from the DNA, whereas the V and J calls and clone size are those reported in that table. The sample lists 330,000 or so clones, approximately 88% occurring once. Grouping used clinical history reported by participants in a survey and questionnaire. The V end lost 2 bases, the J end lost 2 bases, and 15 bases lay between the germline ends. The length of the CDR3 is 16 residues. The V gene's germline CDR1 is MNHEY and CDR2 SVGAGI.

The chain uses TRBV6-5 and TRBJ1-2; D may be TRBD1 (6 bases). Specimen: PBMCs or T cells enriched from blood (not recorded which). This clonotype was sampled from a man aged 25 to 45 who had recovered from COVID-19. The CDR3 bases are TGTGCCAGCAGTTACGACCGGGACACCTTAAACTATGGCTACACCTTC. Its translation is CASSYDRDTLNYGYTF.